This TCR beta chain was captured by sequencing in a study of shared clonotypes between healthy human individuals (dated by TCRdb to about 2020). Concerning the study at large: The cohort comprised two women and a few men aged 18 to 49 years. For each donor, CD4 naive and CD4 memory were each run on three plates, CD8 naive on two plates, and CD8 memory on one plate. To estimate repertoire size and how much clonotype sharing occurs between individuals, the study deeply sequenced the blood TCR repertoires of five healthy adults. To increase sequencing depth and limit assay-specific biases, TCR repertoire library preparation and sequencing were carried out by different laboratories using diverse techniques. Between about 0.9 and 9 billion PBMCs per donor were obtained by leukapheresis.

The donors were healthy, HIV-negative adults with no recently reported acute infections or vaccinations. Only Caucasian adults living in Nashville, Tennessee, USA were represented among the donors. CD4+ T cells were enriched by magnetic negative selection; naive cells were then positively selected on CD45RA, and the negative fraction formed the memory subset. Blood was collected by leukapheresis, and PBMCs were isolated by Ficoll-Histopaque density gradient centrifugation and then cryopreserved in liquid nitrogen vapor phase. Analytical flow cytometry was used to check the purity and quantity of each magnetically sorted T cell population. Genomic DNA was isolated from each sorted fraction and quantified by UV absorbance on a Nanodrop 2000c. Turning to this clone: Its antigen is still unknown. No clone much larger than this one lies a single base away; base qualities are absent.

Using the deep immunoSEQ assay, TCR CDR3 regions were amplified from genomic DNA by multiplex PCR. Extracted genomic DNA from each cell subset was spread evenly across all wells of several immunoSEQ 96-well plates, with each plate serving as a replicate. Each replicate PCR for sorted subsets received around 200 ng genomic DNA, equal to about 30,000 T cell genomes. Purified libraries were quantified with a Qubit 3.0 fluorometer, sized on a Bioanalyzer 2100, and re-quantified with the KAPA Library Quantification kit. Each immunoSEQ 96-well plate was sequenced on its own single-read 150-cycle Illumina NextSeq 550 flow cell. Per the authors' processing: Because the immunoSEQ output included only junctional sequences and no quality scores, the filtering could not be the same as the filtering used for full-length reads. To assign V/J genes and CDR3, sequences were annotated using PyIR, a Python wrapper for IgBLAST v1.9, with IMGT germline references. Any read was removed if the V/J assignment was weak (E-value above 1e-6), the CDR3 was missing, or the read contained stop codons, out-of-frame junctions, or ambiguous translated residues. V3J clonotypes were defined by identical inferred V gene, J gene, and CDR3 amino acid sequence. Percentage overlap between repertoires was calculated by dividing the number of shared unique clonotypes by the size of the smaller repertoire. Repertoire richness was assessed with RTK rarefaction, the Chao1 estimator, and Recon v2.1 estimates of unobserved clonotypes. OLGA was used to compute generation probabilities for all TCRbeta clonotypes that the gDNA method yielded from a few donors. Held by TCRdb, this immuneACCESS table contains in-frame sequences only and omits some clones. Under half of the omission traces to an unresolved V gene where checked; the cause of the rest is unknown. V and J calls and clone size are those listed in that table; D and trimming were worked out from the DNA. The sample table records around 700,000 clones; about 78% of these occur just once. The ten largest clones represent around 2% of the sample.

Study-wide conclusions, independent of this receptor: Because the study included a small number of donors, the genetic and exposure-history diversity represented was limited. Based on pairwise subsampling, the degree of clonotype sharing among donors was expected to be affected by sequencing depth. Sampling was restricted to blood, and TCR repertoires in tissues likely differ from the TCR repertoires found in blood. Higher generation probabilities were observed for clonotypes shared by all four sorted-subset donors than for non-shared clonotypes. Incomplete sequencing was indicated by rarefaction of sorted-subset datasets, despite the large sequencing depth. Sharing across a handful of donors was observed for 4.5% to 6.5% of naive CD4, over 3% of naive CD8, about 2.5% of memory CD4, and roughly 0.43% of memory CD8 clonotypes. Larger estimated clonotype richness was generally found for naive subsets than for memory subsets.

From cysteine to phenylalanine, the CDR3 is 13 amino acids long. The DNA shown is the 39-base CDR3, in frame from base 1. The junction shows trimming of 5 bases on V and 2 bases on J, plus 9 bases between the germline ends. In the germline V gene, CDR1 corresponds to SGHDT and CDR2 to YYEEEE. The rearrangement combines TRBV5-6 with TRBJ2-3; the D gene is possibly TRBD1 or TRBD2, with 5 bases matching each. Sequencing used memory CD4+ T cells sorted from blood. The sample's cell subset or site label, decoded: CD45RA-negative fraction. The clonotype comes from a woman in her thirties in good health. The CDR3 region has the sequence CASRGRLTDTQYF. The nucleotide sequence is TGTGCCAGCAGGGGACGTCTCACAGATACGCAGTATTTT.